Below, 16 T cell receptor beta chains from the same sample are listed, as sequenced in a study of T cell repertoires in cytomegalovirus infection (dated by TCRdb to the late 2010s). For sequencing, an Illumina HiSeq 1500 was employed. Using fastp trimming at Q25 and MiXCR clonotype assembly, TCRdb reanalyzed the public sequencing data and kept in-frame beta chains. Rows are combined by CDR3 protein, so each entry shows the most common genes and DNA. The table for this sample lists 600,000 to 800,000 distinct CDR3 sequences; 24% of them were counted only once. In total, the top ten clones hold under 8.5% of the sample. The sequencing sample was made of CD8+ T cells from PBMCs. These receptors originate from a human donor in good health (CMV status not recorded). Some clones in this sample may be carry-over from other donors' samples.

This clonotype has at least ten counts. This chain connects TRBV7-9 to TRBJ1-1; D is undetermined. The CDR3 is 12 amino acids. The V gene lost 6 bases and the J gene lost 2 bases, with 7 bases spanning the gap. The germline CDR1 and CDR2 sequences are SEHNR and FQNEAQ (reference sequence). The CDR3 loop reads CASSQPNTEAFF. The CDR3 DNA reads as TGTGCCAGCAGTCAGCCAAACACTGAAGCTTTCTTT. Filled out from reference TRBV7-9 and TRBJ1-1, the complete variable domain reads DTGVSQNPRHKITKRGQNVTFRCDPISEHNRLYWYRQTLGQGPEFLTYFQNEAQLEKSRLLSDRFSAERPKGSFSTLEIQRTEQGDSAMYLCASSQPNTEAFFGQGTRLTVV.

This clonotype was observed at least ten times. The chain has TRBV7-9 and TRBJ1-3; 9 nucleotides line up with TRBD1. CDR1 is SEHNR, CDR2 FQNEAQ, per germline (reference sequence). Trimming at V came to 3 bases and at J to 0 bases, leaving 3 bases not matched to a gene. The CDR3 loop spans 16 amino acids. DNA of the CDR3: TGTGCCAGCAGCTTTGGACAGGGGAGCTCTGGAAACACCATATATTTT. This translates into CASSFGQGSSGNTIYF.

This clonotype has only a few counts. The rearrangement joins TRBV14 to TRBJ2-5, with 8 bases matching TRBD1. The V gene's germline CDR1 is SGHDN and CDR2 FVKESK. This CDR3 region has 17 residues. Unmatched junction bases numbered 8, after V lost 0 bases and J lost 2 bases. CDR3: CASSQDRRWTGQETQYF. The CDR3 DNA sequence: TGTGCCAGCAGCCAAGATCGGAGGTGGACAGGGCAAGAGACCCAGTACTTC.

This clonotype was seen repeatedly, ten times or more. The J gene is TRBJ2-1, the V gene TRBV7-4, with TRBD1 identical over 7 bases. Germline CDR1 and CDR2: SGHVT and SQSDAQ. The ends lost 1 base at V and 6 bases at J; junction bases unmatched: 3. The CDR3 extends over 14 amino acids. The CDR3 spells CASSLGRGCNEQFF. The CDR3 DNA is TGTGCCAGCAGCTTAGGCAGGGGGTGCAATGAGCAGTTCTTC.

This clonotype was recorded a few times. This chain joins TRBV19 and TRBJ2-7; 10 bases agree with TRBD2. CDR1 LNHDA and CDR2 SQIVND come from the germline V gene (reference sequence). After removal of 11 bases from V and 5 bases from J, the junction contained 9 bases not matched to a gene. The CDR3 totals 13 residues. CDR3 DNA sequence: TGTGCCTCCTCCCCTAGCGGGGGCAACGAGCAGTACGTC. It codes for CASSPSGGNEQYV.

The count of this clonotype is one. J is TRBJ1-2 and V is TRBV20-1; no clear D gene. Trimming pared 6 bases from V and 0 bases from J, leaving 17 bases between. This CDR3 contains 15 residues. Germline CDR1 DFQATT, CDR2 SNEGSKA (reference sequence). The CDR3 nucleotides are TGCAGTGCCAAGGTTTACTCCGGAGCTAACTATGGCTACACCTTC. Amino acid sequence: CSAKVYSGANYGYTF.

This sequence joins TRBV7-4 and TRBJ1-1, with D possibly being TRBD1 (5 bases). Germline CDR1 and CDR2: SGHVT and SQSDAQ. Between the trimmed V and J ends, which lost 5 bases and 4 bases, there was a span of 17 bases. The CDR3 is 15 amino acids. The CDR3 nucleotides are TGTGCCAGCAGCCCCCCCGGAGGGGTATCCACTGAAGCTTTCTTT. Translating it yields CASSPPGGVSTEAFF.

In this sample, this clonotype turned up many times. This rearrangement joins TRBV7-9 to TRBJ1-2; D may be TRBD1 (5 bases). The CDR3 spans 14 residues. Trimming left V 5 bases short and J 0 bases short, with 10 bases between. CDR1 SEHNR and CDR2 FQNEAQ come from the germline V gene (reference sequence). CDR3 residues: CASSPVTANYGYTF. The CDR3 DNA sequence: TGTGCCAGCAGCCCCGTGACAGCTAACTATGGCTACACCTTC.

This clonotype was seen many times. The chain is built from TRBV7-2 and TRBJ2-1; 8 bases are a match to TRBD2. The germline CDR1 and CDR2 sequences are SGHTA and FQGNSA. The CDR3 covers 15 residues. With 3 bases clipped from V and 5 bases from J, the junction kept 6 bases outside the gene matches. CDR3 sequence: CASSFAAGANNEQFF. The CDR3 DNA reads TGTGCCAGCAGCTTTGCAGCGGGGGCTAACAATGAGCAGTTCTTC.

The rearrangement links TRBV20-1 to TRBJ1-2; D ambiguous. CDR1 and CDR2 from the germline V gene are DFQATT and SNEGSKA (reference sequence). CDR3 length: 13 amino acids. The V gene lost 8 bases and the J gene lost 6 bases, with 19 bases spanning the gap. For the CDR3, the DNA is TGCAGTACCTTACATTTTGGAATGGATGGCTACACCTTC. Translation: CSTLHFGMDGYTF.

Ten or more counts support this clonotype. Written as DNA, the CDR3 is TGTGCCAGCAGGACACTCCGGGCCCAGAGCAATCAGCCCCAGCATTTT. Protein sequence: CASRTLRAQSNQPQHF. The V call is TRBV28, the J call TRBJ1-5; D unresolved. This CDR3 spans 16 amino acids. V lost 6 bases to trimming and J lost 1 base, with 16 bases between them. The germline V gene encodes CDR1 MDHEN and CDR2 SYDVKM.

This clonotype was recorded many times. The genes are TRBV7-6 and TRBJ2-1, with D possibly TRBD1 on 6 matching bases. This CDR3 is built from 14 residues. V lost 1 base and J 8 bases, leaving 12 bases between the germline ends. Looked up from germline, CDR1 is SGHVS and CDR2 is FNYEAQ. CDR3 nucleotides: TGTGCCAGCAGCTTAGAACCTGGGGGCGATGAGCAGTTCTTC. Translated, it gives CASSLEPGGDEQFF.

This clonotype was found many times. J is TRBJ2-5 and V is TRBV7-6, with 11 bases that match TRBD2. From germline, CDR1 is SGHVS and CDR2 FNYEAQ. This CDR3 spans 18 amino acids. J gave up 4 bases and V 2 bases, and 12 bases lay outside the gene matches. CDR3 bases: TGTGCCAGCAGCTTAAAAGAAATGTATACTAGCGGGGGAGAGACCCAGTACTTC. It specifies CASSLKEMYTSGGETQYF.

The V call is TRBV6-5, the J call TRBJ1-2; 8 nucleotides agree with TRBD1. This CDR3 has 12 residues. Germline CDR1 reads MNHEY; CDR2 reads SVGAGI. Germline trimming cut 6 bases from V and 6 bases from J; bases unmatched to any gene: 3. CDR3 loop: CASRSGGNGYTF. The CDR3 nucleotides read TGTGCCAGCAGGTCAGGGGGCAATGGCTACACCTTC.

Regarding this clonotype: Relative to the germline gene, one junction end is altered; a read error may explain this. The J gene is TRBJ2-1, the V gene TRBV18; 13 nucleotides align to TRBD2. This CDR3 spans 16 amino acids. The germline V gene has CDR1 KGHSH and CDR2 LQKENI. The CDR3 bases are TGTGCCAACTCACCCGGGACTAGCGGGATATACAATGAGCAGTTCTTC. Its translation is CANSPGTSGIYNEQFF.

The V gene is TRBV4-1, the J gene TRBJ2-3; the match to TRBD1 covers 7 bases. J was trimmed by 4 bases and V by 3 bases; bases with no gene match: 1. Germline V gene lookup returns CDR1 MGHRA and CDR2 YSYEKL. This CDR3 region has 13 residues. The CDR3 reads CASSHTGADTQYF. DNA for the CDR3: TGCGCCAGCAGCCACACAGGGGCAGATACGCAGTATTTT.